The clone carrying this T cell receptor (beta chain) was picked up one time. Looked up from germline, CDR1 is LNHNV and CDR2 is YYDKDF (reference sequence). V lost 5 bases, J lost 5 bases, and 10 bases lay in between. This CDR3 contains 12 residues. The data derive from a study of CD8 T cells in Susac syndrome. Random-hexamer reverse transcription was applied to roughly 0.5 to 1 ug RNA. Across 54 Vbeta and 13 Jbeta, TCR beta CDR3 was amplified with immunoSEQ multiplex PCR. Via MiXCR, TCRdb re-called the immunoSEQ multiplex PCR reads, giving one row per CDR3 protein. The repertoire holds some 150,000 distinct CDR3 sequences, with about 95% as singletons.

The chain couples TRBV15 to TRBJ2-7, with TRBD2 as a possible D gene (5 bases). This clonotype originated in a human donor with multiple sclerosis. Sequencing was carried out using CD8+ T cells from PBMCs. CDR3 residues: CATSGKGDEQYF. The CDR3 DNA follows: TGTGCCACCAGCGGCAAGGGAGACGAGCAGTACTTC.